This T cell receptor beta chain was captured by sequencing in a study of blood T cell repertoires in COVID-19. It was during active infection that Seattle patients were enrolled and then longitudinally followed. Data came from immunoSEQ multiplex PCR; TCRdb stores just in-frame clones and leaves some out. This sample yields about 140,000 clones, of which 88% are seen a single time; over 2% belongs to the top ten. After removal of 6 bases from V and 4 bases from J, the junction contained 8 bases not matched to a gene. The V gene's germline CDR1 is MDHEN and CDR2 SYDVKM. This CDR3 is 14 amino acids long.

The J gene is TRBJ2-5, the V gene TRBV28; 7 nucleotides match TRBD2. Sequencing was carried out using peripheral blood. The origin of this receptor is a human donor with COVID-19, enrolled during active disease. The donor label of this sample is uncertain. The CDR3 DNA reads TGTGCCAGCAGCCGCCGGGCTAGCGGAGAGACCCAGTACTTC. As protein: CASSRRASGETQYF.